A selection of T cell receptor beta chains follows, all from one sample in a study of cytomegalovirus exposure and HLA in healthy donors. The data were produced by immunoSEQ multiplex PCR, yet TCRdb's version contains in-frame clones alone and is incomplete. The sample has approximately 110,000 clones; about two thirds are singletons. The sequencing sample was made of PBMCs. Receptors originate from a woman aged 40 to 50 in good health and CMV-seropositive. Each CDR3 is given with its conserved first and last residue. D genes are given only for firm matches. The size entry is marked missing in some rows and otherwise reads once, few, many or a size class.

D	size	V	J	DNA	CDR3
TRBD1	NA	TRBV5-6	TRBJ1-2	TGTGCCAGCAGCTTGGCCGGAATCGGGGACAGGGCGCTTCTTTTC	CASSLAGIGDRALLF
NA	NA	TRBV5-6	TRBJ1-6	TGTGCCAGCAGCTGGGGCTGGACGAGAAGCTCCTATAATTCACCCCTCCACTTT	CASSWGWTRSSYNSPLHF
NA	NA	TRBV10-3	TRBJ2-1	TGTGCCATCAGTAGTGCGAGCTCCTACAATGAGCAGTTCTTC	CAISSASSYNEQFF
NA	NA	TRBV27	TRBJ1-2	TGTGCCAGCAGTTTACACAGCTCTAACTATGGCTACACCTTC	CASSLHSSNYGYTF
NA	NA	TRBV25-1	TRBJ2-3	TGTGCCAGCAGTGAACACTCCGGGAGACATAGCAGGTCAGATACGCAGTATTTT	CASSEHSGRHSRSDTQYF
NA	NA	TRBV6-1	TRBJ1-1	TGTGCCAGCAGGGGCCTCCTGAACACTGAAGCTTTCTTT	CASRGLLNTEAFF
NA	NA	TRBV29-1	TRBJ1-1	TGCAGCGTTCAGAAGGGGTCAGCTTTCTTT	CSVQKGSAFF
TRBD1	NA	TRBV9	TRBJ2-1	TGTGCCAGCAGCTTCACCGGGACAGCCTACAATGAGCAGTTCTTC	CASSFTGTAYNEQFF
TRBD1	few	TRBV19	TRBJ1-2	TGTGCCAGCCGGGACAGGGGGGACTATGGCTACACCTTC	CASRDRGDYGYTF
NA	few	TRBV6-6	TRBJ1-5	TGTGCCAGCAGCCCCCGGTGGGGGCCTAGCAATCAGCCCCAGCATTTT	CASSPRWGPSNQPQHF
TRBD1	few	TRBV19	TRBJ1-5	TGTGCCAGTAGTATTAGCCACAGGGGCGCTCTTAAGGGCCAGCCCCAGCATTTT	CASSISHRGALKGQPQHF
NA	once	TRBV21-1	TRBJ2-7	TGTGCCAGCAGCAAAATCCCGCTGCAGGCCTCCTACGAGCAGTACTTC	CASSKIPLQASYEQYF
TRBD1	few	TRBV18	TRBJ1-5	TGTGCCAGCTCCGGAGACAGGGCCAGCAATCAGCCCCAGCATTTT	CASSGDRASNQPQHF
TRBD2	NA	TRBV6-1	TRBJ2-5	TGTGCCAGCCAAGCTAGCGGGGGCTTCCAAGAGACCCAGTACTTC	CASQASGGFQETQYF
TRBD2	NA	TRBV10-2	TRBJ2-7	TGCGCCAGCAGTTCCGTGGGGACTAAAAGCTCCTACGAGCAGTACTTC	CASSSVGTKSSYEQYF
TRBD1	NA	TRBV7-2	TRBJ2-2	TGTGCCAGCAGGCTCGATCAGGGGGCTCACGGGGAGCTGTTTTTT	CASRLDQGAHGELFF
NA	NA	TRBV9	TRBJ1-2	TGTGCCAGCAGCGTAGATCCGGACTCCGACTATGGCTACACCTTC	CASSVDPDSDYGYTF
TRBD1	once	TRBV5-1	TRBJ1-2	TGCGCCAGCAGCGCGGGACAGGGTGACTATGGCTACACCTTC	CASSAGQGDYGYTF
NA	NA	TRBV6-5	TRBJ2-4	TGTGCCAGTCCCTCCGGGGACATTCAGTACTTC	CASPSGDIQYF
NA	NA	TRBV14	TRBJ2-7	TGTGCCAGCAGCCTCCCCCCCGGGGGAACCTCCTACGAGCAGTACTTC	CASSLPPGGTSYEQYF
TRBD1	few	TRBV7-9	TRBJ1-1	TGTGCCAGCAGGGATGCCGGGACAGTGAACACTGAAGCTTTCTTT	CASRDAGTVNTEAFF
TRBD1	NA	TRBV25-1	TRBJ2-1	TGTGCCAGCAGTGGGGACAGGGTTGAGCAGTTCTTC	CASSGDRVEQFF
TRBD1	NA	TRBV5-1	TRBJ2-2	TGCGCCAGCAGCTTGGGTACAGGGGCAACCGGGGAGCTGTTTTTT	CASSLGTGATGELFF
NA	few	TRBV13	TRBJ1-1	TGTGCCAGCAGCTTAGGGAGGAGGACTGAAGCTTTCTTT	CASSLGRRTEAFF
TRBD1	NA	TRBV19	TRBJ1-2	TGTGCCAGTAGCTCCTCGGGACAGGGGGCAGGTGGCTACACCTTC	CASSSSGQGAGGYTF
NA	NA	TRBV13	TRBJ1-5	TGTGCCAGCAGCTTAGGCAATCCGGGGAAGGGCAATCAGCCCCAGCATTTT	CASSLGNPGKGNQPQHF
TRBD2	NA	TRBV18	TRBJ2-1	TGTGCCAGCTCACCCAGCGGGGACTCCTACAATGAGCAGTTCTTC	CASSPSGDSYNEQFF
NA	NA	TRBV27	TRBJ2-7	TGTGCCAGCAGTTTATCGCCAGGGGCGGTCTACGAGCAGTACTTC	CASSLSPGAVYEQYF
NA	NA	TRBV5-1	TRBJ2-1	TGCGCCAGCAACCCTAGGAGCTCCTACAATGAGCAGTTCTTC	CASNPRSSYNEQFF
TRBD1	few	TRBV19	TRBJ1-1	TGTGCCAGTAGTATCAGGGGGTGGACGATGAACACTGAAGCTTTCTTT	CASSIRGWTMNTEAFF
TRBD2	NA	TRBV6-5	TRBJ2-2	TGTGCCAGCAGTTACGGGGGGGGGAACACCGGGGAGCTGTTTTTT	CASSYGGGNTGELFF
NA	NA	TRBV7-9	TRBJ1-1	TGTGCCAGCAGCTTATTGCAGGGGACCACTGAGGCTTTCTTT	CASSLLQGTTEAFF
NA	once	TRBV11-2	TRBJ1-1	TGTGCCAGCGCCATACGCCTCCAGGAGGCTGAAGCTTTCTTT	CASAIRLQEAEAFF
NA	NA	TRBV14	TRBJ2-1	TGTGCCAGCAGCCCAAGATCAGGCGTGGGCTCCTACAATGAGCAGTTCTTC	CASSPRSGVGSYNEQFF
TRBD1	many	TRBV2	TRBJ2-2	TGTGCCAGCTCCGGGACAGGGGCCGGGGAGCTGTTTTTT	CASSGTGAGELFF
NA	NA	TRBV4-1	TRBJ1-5	TGCGCCAGCAGCCAAGTGGGACAACCTCATCAGCCCCAGCATTTT	CASSQVGQPHQPQHF
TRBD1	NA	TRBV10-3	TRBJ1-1	TGTGCCATCAGTGAATTTACAGGGGGCGCCGAAGCTTTCTTT	CAISEFTGGAEAFF
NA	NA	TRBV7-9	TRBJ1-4	TGTGCCAGCAGCTTGGCCGGAACAGGTTATGAAAAACTGTTTTTT	CASSLAGTGYEKLFF
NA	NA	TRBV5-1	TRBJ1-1	TGCGCCAGCAGCTACCTAGCCTCGACGGGGAACACTGAAGCTTTCTTT	CASSYLASTGNTEAFF
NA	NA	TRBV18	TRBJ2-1	TGTGCCAGCTCACCACAGTTAGTTCGGAATGAGCAGTTCTTC	CASSPQLVRNEQFF
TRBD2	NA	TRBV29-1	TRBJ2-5	TGCAGCGTTGAGGATAGGAGCGGGGGGGCCTGGGAGACCCAGTACTTC	CSVEDRSGGAWETQYF
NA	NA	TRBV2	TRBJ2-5	TGTGCCAGCAGGACTAGTATCAGAGGGACCCAGTACTTC	CASRTSIRGTQYF
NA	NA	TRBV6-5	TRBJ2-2	TGTGCCAGCAGCTTTGTTATCTCCGGGGAGCTGTTTTTT	CASSFVISGELFF
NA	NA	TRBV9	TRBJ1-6	TGTGCCAGCAGCGCGGAGGGGACGGCTATCTATAATTCACCCCTCCACTTT	CASSAEGTAIYNSPLHF
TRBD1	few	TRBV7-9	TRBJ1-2	TGCGCCAGCAGCTTAGATTGGACAGGATATGGCTACACCTTC	CASSLDWTGYGYTF
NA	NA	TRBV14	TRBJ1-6	TGTGCCAGCAGCCTCGGAGAGGGGGATTCACCCCTCCACTTT	CASSLGEGDSPLHF
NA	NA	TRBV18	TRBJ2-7	TGTGCCAGCTCACCAGAGGTAGAGGGCAAGGCCCGCCGCGAGCAGTACTTC	CASSPEVEGKARREQYF
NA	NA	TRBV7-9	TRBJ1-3	TGTGCCAGCAGCTTACCCCCGGGTGACACCATATATTTT	CASSLPPGDTIYF